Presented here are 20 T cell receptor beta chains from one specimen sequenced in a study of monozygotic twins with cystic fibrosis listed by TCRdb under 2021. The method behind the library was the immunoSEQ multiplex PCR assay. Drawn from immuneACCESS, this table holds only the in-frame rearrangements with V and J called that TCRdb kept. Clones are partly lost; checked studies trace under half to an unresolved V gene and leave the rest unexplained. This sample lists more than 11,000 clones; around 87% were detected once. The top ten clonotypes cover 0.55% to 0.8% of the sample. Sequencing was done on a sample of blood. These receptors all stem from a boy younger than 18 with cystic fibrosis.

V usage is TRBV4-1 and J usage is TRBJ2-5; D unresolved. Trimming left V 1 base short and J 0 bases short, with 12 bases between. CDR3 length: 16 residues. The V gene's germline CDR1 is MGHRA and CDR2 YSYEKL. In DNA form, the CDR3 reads TGCGCCAGCAGCCAAGGGTGGCAACCGTACCAAGAGACCCAGTACTTC. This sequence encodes CASSQGWQPYQETQYF.

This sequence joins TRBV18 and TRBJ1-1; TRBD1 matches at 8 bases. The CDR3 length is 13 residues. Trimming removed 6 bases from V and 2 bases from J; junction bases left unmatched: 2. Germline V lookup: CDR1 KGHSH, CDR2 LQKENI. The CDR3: CASSGQANTEAFF. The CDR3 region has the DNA TGTGCCAGCTCGGGACAGGCCAACACTGAAGCTTTCTTT.

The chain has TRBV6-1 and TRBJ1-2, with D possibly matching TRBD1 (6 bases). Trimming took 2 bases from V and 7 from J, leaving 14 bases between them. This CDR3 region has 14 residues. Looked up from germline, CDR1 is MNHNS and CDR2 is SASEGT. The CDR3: CASSELGGRSGYTF. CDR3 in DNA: TGTGCCAGCAGTGAACTCGGGGGCCGCTCTGGCTACACCTTC.

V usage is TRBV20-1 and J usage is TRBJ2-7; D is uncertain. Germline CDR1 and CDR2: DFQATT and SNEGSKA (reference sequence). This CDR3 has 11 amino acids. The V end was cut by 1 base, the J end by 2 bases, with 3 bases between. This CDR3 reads CSARVTYEQYF. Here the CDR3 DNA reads TGCAGTGCTAGAGTCACCTACGAGCAGTACTTC.

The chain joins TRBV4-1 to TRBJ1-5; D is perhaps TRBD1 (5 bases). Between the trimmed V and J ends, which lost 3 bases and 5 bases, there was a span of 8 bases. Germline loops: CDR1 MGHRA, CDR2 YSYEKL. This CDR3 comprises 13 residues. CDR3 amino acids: CASSHQGYQPQHF. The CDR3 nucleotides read TGCGCCAGCAGCCACCAGGGTTATCAGCCCCAGCATTTT.

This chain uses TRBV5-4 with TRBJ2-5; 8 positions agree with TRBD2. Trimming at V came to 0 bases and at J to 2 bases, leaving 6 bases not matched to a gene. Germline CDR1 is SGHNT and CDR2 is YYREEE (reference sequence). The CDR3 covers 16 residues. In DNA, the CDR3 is TGTGCCAGCAGCTTGGGAGCGGGGGAGGGTCAAGAGACCCAGTACTTC. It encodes CASSLGAGEGQETQYF. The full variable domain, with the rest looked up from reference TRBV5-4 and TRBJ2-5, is ETGVTQSPTHLIKTRGQQVTLRCSSQSGHNTVSWYQQALGQGPQFIFQYYREEENGRGNFPPRFSGLQFPNYSSELNVNALELDDSALYLCASSLGAGEGQETQYFGPGTRLLVL.

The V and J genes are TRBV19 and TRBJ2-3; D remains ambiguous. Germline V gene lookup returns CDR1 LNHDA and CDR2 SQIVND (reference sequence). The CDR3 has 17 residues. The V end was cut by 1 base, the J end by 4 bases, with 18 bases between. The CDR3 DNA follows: TGTGCCAGTAGTATAGGAGTGGCAGCCCTTAACCCAGATACGCAGTATTTT. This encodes CASSIGVAALNPDTQYF.

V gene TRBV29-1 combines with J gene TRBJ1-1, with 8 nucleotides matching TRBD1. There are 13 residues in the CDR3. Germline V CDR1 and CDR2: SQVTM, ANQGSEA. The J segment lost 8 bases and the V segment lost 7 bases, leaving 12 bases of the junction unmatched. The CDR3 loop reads CSARKGQVAEAFF. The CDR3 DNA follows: TGCAGCGCCCGAAAGGGACAGGTCGCCGAAGCTTTCTTT. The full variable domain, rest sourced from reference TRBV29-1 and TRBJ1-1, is SAVISQKPSRDICQRGTSLTIQCQVDSQVTMMFWYRQQPGQSLTLIATANQGSEATYESGFVIDKFPISRPNLTFSTLTVSNMSPEDSSIYLCSARKGQVAEAFFGQGTRLTVV.

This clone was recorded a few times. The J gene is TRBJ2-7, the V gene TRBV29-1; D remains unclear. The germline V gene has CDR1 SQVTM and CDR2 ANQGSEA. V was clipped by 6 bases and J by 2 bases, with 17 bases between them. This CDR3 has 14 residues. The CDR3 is CSVATVDGPYEQYF. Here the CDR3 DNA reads TGCAGCGTGGCCACTGTGGACGGTCCCTACGAGCAGTACTTC.

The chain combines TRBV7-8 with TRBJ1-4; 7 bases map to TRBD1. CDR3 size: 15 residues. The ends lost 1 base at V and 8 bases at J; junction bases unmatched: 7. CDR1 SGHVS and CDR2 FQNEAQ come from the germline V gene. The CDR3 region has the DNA TGTGCCAGCAGCTTAGAGGGGGCGTTAGGGGAAAAACTGTTTTTT. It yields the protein CASSLEGALGEKLFF.

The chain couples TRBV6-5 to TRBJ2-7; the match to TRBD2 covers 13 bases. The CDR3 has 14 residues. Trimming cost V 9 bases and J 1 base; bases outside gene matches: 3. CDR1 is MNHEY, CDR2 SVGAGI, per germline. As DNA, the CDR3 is TGTGCCAGTCTGGGACTAGCGGGGTCCTACGAGCAGTACTTC. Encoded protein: CASLGLAGSYEQYF.

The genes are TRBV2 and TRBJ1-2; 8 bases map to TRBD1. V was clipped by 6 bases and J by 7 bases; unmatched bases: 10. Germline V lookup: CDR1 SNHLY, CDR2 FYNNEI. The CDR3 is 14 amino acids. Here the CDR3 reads CASSVDRAIGGYTF. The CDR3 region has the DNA TGTGCCAGCAGCGTGGACAGGGCAATAGGTGGCTACACCTTC.

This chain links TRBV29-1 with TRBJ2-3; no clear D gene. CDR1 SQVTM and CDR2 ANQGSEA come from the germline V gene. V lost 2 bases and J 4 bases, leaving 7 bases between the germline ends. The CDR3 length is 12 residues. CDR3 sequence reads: CSVEYSPDTQYF. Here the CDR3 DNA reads TGCAGCGTTGAATATAGTCCAGATACGCAGTATTTT.

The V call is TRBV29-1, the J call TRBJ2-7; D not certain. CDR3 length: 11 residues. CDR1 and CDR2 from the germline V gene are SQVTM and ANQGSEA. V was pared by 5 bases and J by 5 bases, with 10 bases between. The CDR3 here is CSVLQANEQYF. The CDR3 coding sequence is TGCAGCGTTCTTCAGGCAAACGAGCAGTACTTC.

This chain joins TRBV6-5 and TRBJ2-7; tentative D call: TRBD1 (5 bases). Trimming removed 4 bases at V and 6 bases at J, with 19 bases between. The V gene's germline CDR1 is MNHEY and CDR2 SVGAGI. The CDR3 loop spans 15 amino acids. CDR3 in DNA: TGTGCCAGCAGTTTCCCCCCTTCGACAGCTGGCGAGCAGTACTTC. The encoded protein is CASSFPPSTAGEQYF.

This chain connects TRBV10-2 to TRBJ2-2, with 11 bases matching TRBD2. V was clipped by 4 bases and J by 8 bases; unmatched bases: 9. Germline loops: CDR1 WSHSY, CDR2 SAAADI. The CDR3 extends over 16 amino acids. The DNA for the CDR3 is TGCGCCAGCAGTGGCCCCTTTAGCGGGGGGGCGGGGGAGCTGTTTTTT. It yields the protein CASSGPFSGGAGELFF.

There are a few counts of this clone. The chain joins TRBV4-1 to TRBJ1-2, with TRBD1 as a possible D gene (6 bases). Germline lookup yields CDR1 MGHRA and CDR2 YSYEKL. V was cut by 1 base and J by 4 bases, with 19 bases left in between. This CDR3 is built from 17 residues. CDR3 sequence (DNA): TGCGCCAGCAGCCAAGTTGAGTGGGGGACAATCAGCTATGGCTACACCTTC. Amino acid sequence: CASSQVEWGTISYGYTF.

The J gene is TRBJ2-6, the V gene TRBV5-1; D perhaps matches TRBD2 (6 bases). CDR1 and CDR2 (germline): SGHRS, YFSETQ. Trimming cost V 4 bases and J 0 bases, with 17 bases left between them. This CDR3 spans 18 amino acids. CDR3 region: CASSKPGLSGSGANVLTF. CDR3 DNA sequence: TGCGCCAGCAGCAAGCCGGGACTCTCCGGCTCTGGGGCCAACGTCCTGACTTTC.

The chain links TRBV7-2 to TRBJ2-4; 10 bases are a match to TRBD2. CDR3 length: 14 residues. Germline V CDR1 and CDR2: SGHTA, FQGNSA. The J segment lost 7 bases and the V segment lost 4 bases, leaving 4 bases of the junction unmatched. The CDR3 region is CASSSFSGRNIQYF. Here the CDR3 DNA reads TGTGCCAGCAGCTCTTTTAGCGGGAGGAACATTCAGTACTTC. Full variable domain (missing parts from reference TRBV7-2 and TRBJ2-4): GAGVSQSPSNKVTEKGKDVELRCDPISGHTALYWYRQSLGQGLEFLIYFQGNSAPDKSGLPSDRFSAERTGGSVSTLTIQRTQQEDSAVYLCASSSFSGRNIQYFGAGTRLSVL.

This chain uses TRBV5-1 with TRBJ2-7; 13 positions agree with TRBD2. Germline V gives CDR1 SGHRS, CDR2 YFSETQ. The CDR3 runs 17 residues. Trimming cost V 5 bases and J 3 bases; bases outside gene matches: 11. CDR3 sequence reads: CASSLTSGGASLYEQYF. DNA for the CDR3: TGCGCCAGCAGTTTAACTAGCGGGGGGGCCAGTCTCTACGAGCAGTACTTC.